This T cell receptor beta chain was found in a study of T cell changes during pregnancy in multiple sclerosis. The data were produced by immunoSEQ multiplex PCR, yet TCRdb's version contains in-frame clones alone and is incomplete. Of tens of thousands of clones listed, 85% to 95% were seen once; the top ten hold roughly 7%. This clone was counted once. Per germline, CDR1 LNHDA and CDR2 SQIVND (reference sequence). Trimming took 7 bases from V and 5 from J, leaving 20 bases between them. The CDR3 totals 16 residues. The V call is TRBV19, the J call TRBJ2-2, with D possibly matching TRBD2 (5 bases). The input for sequencing was CD8+ T cells from peripheral blood mononuclear cells, taken in the third trimester of pregnancy. This clonotype was sampled from a female donor with multiple sclerosis, enrolled in a pregnancy study. The chain's CDR3 is CASTPGSDLWTGELFF. In nucleotides, the CDR3 is TGTGCCAGTACCCCGGGGTCCGACCTTTGGACCGGGGAGCTGTTTTTT.